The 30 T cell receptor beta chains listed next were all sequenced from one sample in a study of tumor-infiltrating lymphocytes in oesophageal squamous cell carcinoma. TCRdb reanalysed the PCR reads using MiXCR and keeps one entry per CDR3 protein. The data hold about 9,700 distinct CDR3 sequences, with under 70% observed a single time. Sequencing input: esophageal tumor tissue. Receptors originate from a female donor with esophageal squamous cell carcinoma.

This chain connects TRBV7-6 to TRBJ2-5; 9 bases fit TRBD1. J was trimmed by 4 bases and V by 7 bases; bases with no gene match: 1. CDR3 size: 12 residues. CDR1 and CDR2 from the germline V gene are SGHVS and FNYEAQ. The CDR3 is CASKDRGETQYF. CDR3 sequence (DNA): TGTGCCAGCAAGGACAGGGGAGAGACCCAGTACTTC.

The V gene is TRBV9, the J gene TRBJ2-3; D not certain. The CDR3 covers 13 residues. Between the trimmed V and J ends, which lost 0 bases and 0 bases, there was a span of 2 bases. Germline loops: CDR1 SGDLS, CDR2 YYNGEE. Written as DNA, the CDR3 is TGTGCCAGCAGCGTAGATAGCACAGATACGCAGTATTTT. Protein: CASSVDSTDTQYF.

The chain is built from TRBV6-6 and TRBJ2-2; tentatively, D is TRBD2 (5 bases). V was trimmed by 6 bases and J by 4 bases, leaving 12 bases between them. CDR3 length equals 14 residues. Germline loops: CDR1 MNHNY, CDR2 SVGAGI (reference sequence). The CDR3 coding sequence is TGTGCCAGCAGCCGGGATGGGATCACCGGGGAGCTGTTTTTT. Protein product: CASSRDGITGELFF.

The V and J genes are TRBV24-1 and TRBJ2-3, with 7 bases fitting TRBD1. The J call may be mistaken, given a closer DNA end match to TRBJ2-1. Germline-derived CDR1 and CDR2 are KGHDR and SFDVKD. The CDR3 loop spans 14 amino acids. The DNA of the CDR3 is TGTGCCACCAGTGACCCAAGACAGGGCTATGAGCAGTTCTTC. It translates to CATSDPRQGYEQFF.

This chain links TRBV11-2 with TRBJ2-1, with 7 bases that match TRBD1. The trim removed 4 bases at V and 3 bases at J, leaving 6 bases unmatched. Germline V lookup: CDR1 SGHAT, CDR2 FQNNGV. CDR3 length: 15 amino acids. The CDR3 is CASSSRDRLYNEQFF. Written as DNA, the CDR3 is TGTGCCAGCAGCTCCCGGGACAGACTCTACAATGAGCAGTTCTTC.

Written as DNA, the CDR3 is TGTGCCAGCAGCTCTTACCGGGGCTCCTACGAGCAGTACTTC. Residues: CASSSYRGSYEQYF. The chain is built from TRBV7-2 and TRBJ1-2; possible D gene TRBD2, 5 bases. The end of the DNA is better explained by TRBJ2-7, so the J call may be wrong. Germline CDR1 SGHTA, CDR2 FQGNSA. CDR3 size: 14 residues.

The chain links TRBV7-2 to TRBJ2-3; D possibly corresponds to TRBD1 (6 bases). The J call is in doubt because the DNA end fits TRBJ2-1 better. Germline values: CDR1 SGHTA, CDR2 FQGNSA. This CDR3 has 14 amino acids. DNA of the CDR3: TGTGCCAGCAGCTTATATCACAGGGTTGATGAGCAGTTCTTC. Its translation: CASSLYHRVDEQFF.

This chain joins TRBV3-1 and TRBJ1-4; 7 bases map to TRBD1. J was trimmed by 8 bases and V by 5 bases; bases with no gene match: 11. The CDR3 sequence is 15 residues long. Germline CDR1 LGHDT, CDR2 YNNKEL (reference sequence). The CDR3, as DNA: TGTGCCAGCAGCGAGCAAGGTAGACAGGGAGAAAAACTGTTTTTT. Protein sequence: CASSEQGRQGEKLFF.

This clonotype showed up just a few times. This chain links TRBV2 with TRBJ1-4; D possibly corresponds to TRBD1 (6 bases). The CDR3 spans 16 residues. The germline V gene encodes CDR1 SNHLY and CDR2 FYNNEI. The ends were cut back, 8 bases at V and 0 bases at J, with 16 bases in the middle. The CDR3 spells CASSLRGGATNEKLFF. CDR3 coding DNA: TGTGCCAGCTCCCTTAGGGGGGGAGCAACTAATGAAAAACTGTTTTTT.

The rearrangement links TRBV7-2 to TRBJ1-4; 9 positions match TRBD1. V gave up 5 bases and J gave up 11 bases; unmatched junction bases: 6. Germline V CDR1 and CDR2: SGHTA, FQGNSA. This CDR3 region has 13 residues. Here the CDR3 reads CASSTRQGGKLFF. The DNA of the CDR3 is TGTGCCAGCAGCACAAGACAGGGGGGGAAACTGTTTTTT.

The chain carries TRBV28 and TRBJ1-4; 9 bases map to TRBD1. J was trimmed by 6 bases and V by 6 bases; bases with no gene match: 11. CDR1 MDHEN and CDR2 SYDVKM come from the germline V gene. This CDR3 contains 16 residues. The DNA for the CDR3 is TGTGCCAGCAGAATACTTCGTGGGACAGGGCATGAAAAACTGTTTTTT. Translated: CASRILRGTGHEKLFF.

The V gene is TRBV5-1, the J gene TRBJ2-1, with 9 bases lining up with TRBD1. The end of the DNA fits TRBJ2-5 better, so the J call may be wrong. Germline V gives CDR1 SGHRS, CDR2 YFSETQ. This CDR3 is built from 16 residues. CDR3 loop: CASSPGQGRALETQYF. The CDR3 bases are TGCGCCAGCAGCCCCGGACAGGGGAGAGCGTTGGAGACCCAGTACTTC.

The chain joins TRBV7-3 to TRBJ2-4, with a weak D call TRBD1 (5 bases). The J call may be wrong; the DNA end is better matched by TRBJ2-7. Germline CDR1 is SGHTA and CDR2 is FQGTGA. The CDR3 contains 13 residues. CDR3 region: CASSPKTVREQYF. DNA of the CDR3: TGTGCCAGCAGCCCGAAGACAGTCCGCGAGCAGTACTTC.

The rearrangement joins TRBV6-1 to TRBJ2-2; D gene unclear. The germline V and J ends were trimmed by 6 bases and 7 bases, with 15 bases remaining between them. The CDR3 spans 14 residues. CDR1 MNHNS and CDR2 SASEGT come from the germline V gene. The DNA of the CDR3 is TGTGCCAGCAGAGAACCGTCAGGCATCGGGGAGCTGTTTTTT. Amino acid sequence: CASREPSGIGELFF.

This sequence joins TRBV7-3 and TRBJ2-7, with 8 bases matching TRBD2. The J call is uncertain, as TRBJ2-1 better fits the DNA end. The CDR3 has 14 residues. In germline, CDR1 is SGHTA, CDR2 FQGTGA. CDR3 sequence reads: CASSLEREFTEQFF. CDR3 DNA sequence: TGTGCCAGCAGCTTAGAGCGGGAGTTCACTGAGCAGTTCTTC.

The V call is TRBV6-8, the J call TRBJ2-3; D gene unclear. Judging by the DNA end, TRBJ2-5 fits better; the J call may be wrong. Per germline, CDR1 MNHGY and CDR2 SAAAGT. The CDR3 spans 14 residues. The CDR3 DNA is TGTGCCAGCAGTTTTCCCGGACCTAGGAAGACCCAGTACTTC. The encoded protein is CASSFPGPRKTQYF.

Written as DNA, the CDR3 is TGTGCCAGCAGCTTAAGGAGTAAGGGAGGGAGCTCCTATAATTCACCCCTCCACTTT. Residues: CASSLRSKGGSSYNSPLHF. The V and J genes are TRBV11-2 and TRBJ1-6, with D unresolved. The CDR3 covers 19 residues. Germline loops: CDR1 SGHAT, CDR2 FQNNGV. Trimming stripped 2 bases from V and 0 bases from J, with 17 bases between.

The CDR3 bases are TGTGCCAGCAGTGACCTTACCACTCTTGAAGAGACCCAGTACTTC. Amino acid sequence: CASSDLTTLEETQYF. This rearrangement joins TRBV25-1 to TRBJ2-5; D remains ambiguous. Trimming took off 3 bases at V and 3 bases at J, with 14 bases between the two ends. Germline assignment: CDR1 MGHDK and CDR2 SYGVNS. This CDR3 comprises 15 residues.

The CDR3 bases are TGTGCCAGCACCTCAGGCGGGGGTCGGGGGGCTGAAGCTTTCTTT. Its translation is CASTSGGGRGAEAFF. The chain employs TRBV7-9 and TRBJ2-3; tentatively, D is TRBD1 (5 bases). The last part of the DNA fits TRBJ1-1 better; the J call may be wrong. The CDR3 consists of 15 residues. CDR1 and CDR2 (germline): SEHNR, FQNEAQ (reference sequence).

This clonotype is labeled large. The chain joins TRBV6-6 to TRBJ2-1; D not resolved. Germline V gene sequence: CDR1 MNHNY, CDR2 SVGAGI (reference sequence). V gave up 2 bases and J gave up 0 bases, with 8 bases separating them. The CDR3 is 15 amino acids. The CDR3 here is CASSYHPSSYNEQFF. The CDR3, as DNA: TGTGCCAGCAGTTACCACCCGAGCTCCTACAATGAGCAGTTCTTC.

CDR3 region: CASSSNSGRLGTQYF. Written as DNA, the CDR3 is TGTGCCAGCAGTTCAAATAGCGGGAGGTTGGGGACCCAGTACTTC. This chain joins TRBV7-6 and TRBJ2-5; 10 nucleotides agree with TRBD2. CDR3 length: 15 amino acids. V lost 6 bases, J lost 7 bases, and 11 bases stayed unmatched. CDR1 and CDR2 from the germline V gene are SGHVS and FNYEAQ.

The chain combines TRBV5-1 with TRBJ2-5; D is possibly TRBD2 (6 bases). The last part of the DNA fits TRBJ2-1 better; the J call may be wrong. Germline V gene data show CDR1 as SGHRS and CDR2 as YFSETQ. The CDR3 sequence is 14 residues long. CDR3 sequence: CASSFRESRNEQFF. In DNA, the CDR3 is TGCGCCAGCAGCTTCCGGGAGTCGAGAAATGAGCAGTTCTTC.

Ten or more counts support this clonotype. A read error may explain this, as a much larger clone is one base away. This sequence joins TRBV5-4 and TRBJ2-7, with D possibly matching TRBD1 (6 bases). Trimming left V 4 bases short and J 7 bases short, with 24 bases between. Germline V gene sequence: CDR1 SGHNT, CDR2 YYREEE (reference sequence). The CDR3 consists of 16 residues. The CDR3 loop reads CASSLTGSLGDNEQYF. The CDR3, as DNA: TGTGCCAGCAGCCTTACGGGATCTTTAGGGGACAATGAGCAGTACTTC.

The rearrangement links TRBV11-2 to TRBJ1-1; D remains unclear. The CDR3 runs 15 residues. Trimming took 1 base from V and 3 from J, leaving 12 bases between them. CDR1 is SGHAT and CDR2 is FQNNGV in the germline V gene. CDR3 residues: CASSLVPTSYTEAFF. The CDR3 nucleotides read TGTGCCAGCAGCTTAGTCCCGACATCGTACACTGAAGCTTTCTTT. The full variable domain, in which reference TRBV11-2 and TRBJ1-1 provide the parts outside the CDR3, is EAGVAQSPRYKIIEKRQSVAFWCNPISGHATLYWYQQILGQGPKLLIQFQNNGVVDDSQLPKDRFSAERLKGVDSTLKIQPAKLEDSAVYLCASSLVPTSYTEAFFGQGTRLTVV.

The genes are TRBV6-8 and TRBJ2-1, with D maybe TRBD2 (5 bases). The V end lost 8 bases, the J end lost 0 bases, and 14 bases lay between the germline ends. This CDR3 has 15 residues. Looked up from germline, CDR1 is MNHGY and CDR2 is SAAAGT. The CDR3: CASLPSGVSYNEQFF. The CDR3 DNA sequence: TGTGCCAGCTTACCGTCCGGGGTCTCCTACAATGAGCAGTTCTTC.

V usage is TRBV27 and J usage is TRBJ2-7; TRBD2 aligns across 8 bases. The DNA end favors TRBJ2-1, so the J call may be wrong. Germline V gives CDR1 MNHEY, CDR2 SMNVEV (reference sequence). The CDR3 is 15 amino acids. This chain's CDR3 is CASSLSPGLGNEQFF. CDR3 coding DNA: TGTGCCAGCAGTTTATCACCGGGACTAGGAAATGAGCAGTTCTTC.

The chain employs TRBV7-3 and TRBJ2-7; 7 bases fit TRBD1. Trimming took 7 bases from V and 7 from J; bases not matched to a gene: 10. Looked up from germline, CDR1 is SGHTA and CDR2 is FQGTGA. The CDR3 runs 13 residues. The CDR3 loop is CASNSRDSQEQYF. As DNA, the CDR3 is TGTGCCAGCAACAGCCGGGACAGTCAAGAGCAGTACTTC.

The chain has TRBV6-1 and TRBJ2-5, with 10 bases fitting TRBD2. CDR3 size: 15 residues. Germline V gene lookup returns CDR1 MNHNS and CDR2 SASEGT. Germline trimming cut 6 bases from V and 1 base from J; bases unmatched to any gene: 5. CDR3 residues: CASSISGGPQETQYF. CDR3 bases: TGTGCCAGCAGCATTAGCGGGGGGCCCCAAGAGACCCAGTACTTC.

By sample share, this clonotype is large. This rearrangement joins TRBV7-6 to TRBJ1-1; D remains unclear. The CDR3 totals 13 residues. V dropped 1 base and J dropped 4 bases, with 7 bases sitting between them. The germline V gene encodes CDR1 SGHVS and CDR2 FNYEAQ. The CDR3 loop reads CASSLVKATEAFF. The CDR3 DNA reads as TGTGCCAGCAGCTTAGTAAAGGCCACTGAAGCTTTCTTT. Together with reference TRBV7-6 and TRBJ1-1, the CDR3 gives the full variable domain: GAGVSQSPRYKVTKRGQDVALRCDPISGHVSLYWYRQALGQGPEFLTYFNYEAQQDKSGLPNDRFSAERPEGSISTLTIQRTEQRDSAMYRCASSLVKATEAFFGQGTRLTVV.

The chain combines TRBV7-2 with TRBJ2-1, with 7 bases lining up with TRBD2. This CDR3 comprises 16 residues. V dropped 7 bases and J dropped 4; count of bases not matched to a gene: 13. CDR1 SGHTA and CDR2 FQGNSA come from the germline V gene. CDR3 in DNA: TGTGCCAGCAAGGAAGGGGCGGGAGTAGGATACAATGAGCAGTTCTTC. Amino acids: CASKEGAGVGYNEQFF.